The 6 T cell receptor beta chains below come from one sample, sequenced in a study of shared clonotypes between healthy human individuals. Some clones are missing from TCRdb's copy, which holds only in-frame ones; the method was immunoSEQ multiplex PCR. The data contain approximately 1.1 million clones, about 84% of them singletons. Material: memory CD4+ T cells from PBMCs. As to subset: CD45RA-negative fraction. The receptors derive from a man younger than 35 in good health. Some clones in this sample may be carry-over from other donors' samples.

The table lists this clone with a few counts. This CDR3 reads CASSLSPSTVYNQPQHF. The CDR3, as DNA: TGTGCCAGCAGTTTATCTCCCTCGACAGTGTACAATCAGCCCCAGCATTTT. The chain recombines TRBV28 with TRBJ1-5, with D perhaps TRBD1 (5 bases). The germline gives CDR1 MDHEN, CDR2 SYDVKM. Trimming took 1 base from V and 3 from J, leaving 16 bases between them. The CDR3 extends over 17 amino acids.

This sequence joins TRBV5-1 and TRBJ2-6, with D tentatively TRBD1 or TRBD2 (5 bases each). The CDR3 has 16 amino acids. Looked up from germline, CDR1 is SGHRS and CDR2 is YFSETQ. Trimming stripped 4 bases from V and 0 bases from J, with 11 bases between. CDR3 protein: CASSPGRNSGANVLTF. Here the CDR3 DNA reads TGCGCCAGCAGCCCGGGACGGAACTCTGGGGCCAACGTCCTGACTTTC.

J is TRBJ2-3 and V is TRBV28; D perhaps matches TRBD2 (6 bases). Trimming removed 2 bases at V and 2 bases at J, with 11 bases between. In germline, CDR1 is MDHEN, CDR2 SYDVKM. The CDR3 extends over 15 amino acids. The CDR3 spells CASSLEQDYTDTQYF. The CDR3 DNA follows: TGTGCCAGCAGTTTAGAACAGGACTACACAGATACGCAGTATTTT.

CDR3 sequence (DNA): TGTGCCAGTAGTATCAACTGGGAGGCTAATGAAAAACTGTTTTTT. Protein: CASSINWEANEKLFF. This chain uses TRBV19 with TRBJ1-4; D not resolved. Looked up from germline, CDR1 is LNHDA and CDR2 is SQIVND (reference sequence). V dropped 3 bases and J dropped 3 bases, with 11 bases sitting between them. This CDR3 comprises 15 residues.

V gene TRBV5-1 combines with J gene TRBJ1-1; unclear D gene. The ends were cut back, 0 bases at V and 10 bases at J, with 13 bases in the middle. Per germline, CDR1 SGHRS and CDR2 YFSETQ. This CDR3 is 13 amino acids long. The CDR3 bases are TGCGCCAGCAGCTTGGTCGGCGGCCCTGCAGCTTTCTTT. This sequence encodes CASSLVGGPAAFF.

V is TRBV28 and J is TRBJ1-1; D is unresolved. The length of the CDR3 is 14 residues. Germline assignment: CDR1 MDHEN and CDR2 SYDVKM. Trimming pared 3 bases from V and 11 bases from J, leaving 19 bases between. The chain's CDR3 is CASSFFPSSVRAFF. CDR3 DNA sequence: TGTGCCAGCAGTTTCTTTCCATCTTCAGTGCGGGCTTTCTTT.